This is a list of T cell receptor beta chains from one sample in a study of cytomegalovirus exposure and HLA in healthy donors. Measured with immunoSEQ multiplex PCR; TCRdb has only the in-frame clones, and not every one. This sample has fewer than 70,000 clones; about 80% occur once, and the top ten carry 1.7%. The sequenced material came from PBMCs. The receptor set was obtained from a man in his forties or fifties in good health and CMV-seronegative. Each CDR3 is given with its conserved first and last residue. Each record gives: V gene, J gene, D gene, CDR3 length, CDR3 DNA, CDR3 protein. D genes are given only for firm matches.

>TRBV5-1|TRBJ2-3|NA|19
TGCGCCAGCAGCTTGACACTAGATTGGGGGGTAAGCCCTGAGAATACGCAGTATTTT
CASSLTLDWGVSPENTQYF
>TRBV5-4|TRBJ2-5|NA|16
TGTGCCAGCAGCTTGGCCACAGGAACTCCCCAAGAGACCCAGTACTTC
CASSLATGTPQETQYF
>TRBV7-9|TRBJ2-5|TRBD2|18
TGTGCCAGCAGCTTAGCAAGAGCGGGGGGCCCCTCTGGTCAGACCCAGTACTTC
CASSLARAGGPSGQTQYF
>TRBV4-3|TRBJ2-7|TRBD2|15
TGCGCCAGCAGCCCGGGACTAGCGGGTACCTACGAGCAGTACTTC
CASSPGLAGTYEQYF
>TRBV4-1|TRBJ2-2|NA|14
TGCGCCAGCAGCCAGGGGGGTTTCACCGGGGAGCTGTTTTTT
CASSQGGFTGELFF
>TRBV5-1|TRBJ1-1|TRBD1|14
TGCGCCAGCAGCGTCTCCAGGGGGAGCACTGAAGCTTTCTTT
CASSVSRGSTEAFF
>TRBV19|TRBJ1-2|NA|12
TGTGCCAGTAGTCCAACTGGGGGCGGCTACACCTTC
CASSPTGGGYTF
>TRBV20-1|TRBJ1-2|NA|11
TGCAGTGCTAGACTGAGCTATGGCTACACCTTC
CSARLSYGYTF
>TRBV18|TRBJ1-1|TRBD1|13
TGTGCCAGCTCATCCGGACAGGGCCTCGAAGCTTTCTTT
CASSSGQGLEAFF
>TRBV4-1|TRBJ1-2|TRBD1|15
TGCGCCAGCAGCCAACGGGGACAGGGAAGTTATGGCTACACCTTC
CASSQRGQGSYGYTF
>TRBV6-6|TRBJ2-7|NA|12
TGTGCCAGCAGACAACAGGGAAACGAGCAGTACTTC
CASRQQGNEQYF
>TRBV5-4|TRBJ1-1|TRBD1|16
TGTGCCAGCAGCGAAGGGACAGGGGGGAGCTGGGCTGAAGCTTTCTTT
CASSEGTGGSWAEAFF